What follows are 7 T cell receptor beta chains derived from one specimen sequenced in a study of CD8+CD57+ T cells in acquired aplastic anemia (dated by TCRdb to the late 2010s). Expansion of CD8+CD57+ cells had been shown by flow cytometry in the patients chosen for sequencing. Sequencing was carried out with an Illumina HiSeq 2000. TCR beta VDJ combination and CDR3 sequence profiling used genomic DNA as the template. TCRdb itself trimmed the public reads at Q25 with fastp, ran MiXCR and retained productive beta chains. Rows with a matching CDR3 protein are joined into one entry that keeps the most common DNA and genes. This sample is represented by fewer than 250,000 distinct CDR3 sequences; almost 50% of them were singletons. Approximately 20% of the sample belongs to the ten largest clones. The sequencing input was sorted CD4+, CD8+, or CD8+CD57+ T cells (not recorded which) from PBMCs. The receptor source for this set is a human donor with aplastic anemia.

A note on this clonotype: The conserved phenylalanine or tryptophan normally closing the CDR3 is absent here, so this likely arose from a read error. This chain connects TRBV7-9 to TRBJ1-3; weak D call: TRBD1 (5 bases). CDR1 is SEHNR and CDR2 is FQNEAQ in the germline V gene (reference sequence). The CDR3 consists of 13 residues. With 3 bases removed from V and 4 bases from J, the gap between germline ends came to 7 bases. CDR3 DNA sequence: TGTGCCAGCAGCTTCGGGGCAGGAAACACCATATATTTG. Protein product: CASSFGAGNTIYL.

CDR3 DNA: TGTGCCAGTAGTAAAAACCGACAGGGGGCGTTCGAGCAGTACTTC. This codes for CASSKNRQGAFEQYF. The V call is TRBV19, the J call TRBJ2-7, with TRBD1 matching 10 bases. CDR3 length: 15 residues. CDR1 LNHDA and CDR2 SQIVND come from the germline V gene (reference sequence). Losses at the gene ends were 4 bases for V and 6 bases for J; bases not matched to a gene: 9.

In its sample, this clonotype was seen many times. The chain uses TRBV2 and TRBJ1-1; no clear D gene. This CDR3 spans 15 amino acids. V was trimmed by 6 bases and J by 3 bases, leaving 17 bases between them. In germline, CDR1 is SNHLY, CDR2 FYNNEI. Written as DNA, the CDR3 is TGTGCCAGCAGGCCGGGCCGTCGAAGGGACACTGAAGCTTTCTTT. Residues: CASRPGRRRDTEAFF.

This CDR3 is CASNYEQGRHEQYF. Here the CDR3 DNA reads TGTGCCAGCAACTACGAACAGGGACGGCACGAGCAGTACTTC. The rearrangement uses TRBV28 and TRBJ2-7; TRBD1 is a possible D gene (6 bases). Germline V gene lookup returns CDR1 MDHEN and CDR2 SYDVKM. The CDR3 consists of 14 residues. The ends were cut back, 7 bases at V and 5 bases at J, with 18 bases in the middle.

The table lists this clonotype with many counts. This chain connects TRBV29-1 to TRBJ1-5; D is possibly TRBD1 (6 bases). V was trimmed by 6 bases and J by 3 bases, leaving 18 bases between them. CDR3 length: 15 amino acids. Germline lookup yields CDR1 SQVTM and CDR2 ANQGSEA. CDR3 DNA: TGCAGCGTCCTAAGGGGGGAGGGGCTCAATCAGCCCCAGCATTTT. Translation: CSVLRGEGLNQPQHF.

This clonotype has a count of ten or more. This CDR3 is CASSVGREANSPLHF. DNA for the CDR3: TGTGCCAGCAGTGTGGGCAGGGAGGCAAATTCACCCCTCCACTTT. J is TRBJ1-6 and V is TRBV2; TRBD1 might be the D (5 bases). V was clipped by 4 bases and J by 7 bases, with 14 bases between them. From germline, CDR1 is SNHLY and CDR2 FYNNEI. CDR3 length equals 15 residues.

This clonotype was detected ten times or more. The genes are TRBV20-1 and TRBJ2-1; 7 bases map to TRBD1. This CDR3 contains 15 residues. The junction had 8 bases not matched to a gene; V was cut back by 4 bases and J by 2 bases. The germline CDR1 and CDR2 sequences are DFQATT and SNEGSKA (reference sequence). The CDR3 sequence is CSATTGASPYNEQFF. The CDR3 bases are TGCAGTGCTACAACAGGGGCAAGTCCCTACAATGAGCAGTTCTTC.